A single sample is the source of the 6 T cell receptor beta chains below, sequenced in a study of blood T cells in healthy people across ages (dated by TCRdb to between 2015 and 2016). Receptors were amplified or captured by 5' RACE. Sequenced using an Illumina HiSeq 2500. A second about 7 to 11 cycle PCR used a sample-barcoded 5' primer and a J-beta primer mix. TCRdb passed the public sequencing reads through fastp at Q25 and MiXCR, retaining productive beta sequences. CDR3 protein duplicates are merged, each entry listing the most common genes and DNA. The sample contains some 1,500,000 distinct CDR3 sequences, about 45% of them found a single time. Around 4% of the sample is held by the ten biggest clonotypes. The sequenced sample was blood. The receptors come from a woman younger than 30 in good health.

This clonotype was seen repeatedly, ten times or more. V gene TRBV29-1 combines with J gene TRBJ2-1; unclear D gene. The CDR3 loop spans 10 amino acids. Germline lookup yields CDR1 SQVTM and CDR2 ANQGSEA. Trimming pared 3 bases from V and 12 bases from J, leaving 9 bases between. DNA of the CDR3: TGCAGCGTTGAGGAGTGGGGGCAGTTCTTC. Encoded protein: CSVEEWGQFF.

The rearrangement uses TRBV19 and TRBJ1-2; 7 bases map to TRBD1. CDR3 length: 14 residues. V trimming: 6 bases; J trimming: 4 bases; junction bases outside the gene matches: 8. Looked up from germline, CDR1 is LNHDA and CDR2 is SQIVND (reference sequence). This chain's CDR3 is CASSVGGAGYGYTF. CDR3 in DNA: TGTGCCAGTAGCGTAGGGGGCGCCGGCTATGGCTACACCTTC.

The rearrangement uses TRBV30 and TRBJ1-4; no firm D call. The CDR3 loop spans 11 amino acids. Trimming shortened V by 1 base and J by 11 bases, and 8 bases separated the two germline ends. Germline V gene data show CDR1 as GTSNPN and CDR2 as SVGIG (reference sequence). The CDR3 reads CAWSGTGKLFF. The CDR3 DNA is TGTGCCTGGAGTGGGACCGGGAAACTGTTTTTT.

V and J are TRBV11-2 and TRBJ2-5; 9 bases are shared with TRBD2. CDR3 length equals 16 residues. Germline V gene sequence: CDR1 SGHAT, CDR2 FQNNGV. V gave up 0 bases and J gave up 0 bases; unmatched junction bases: 2. The CDR3 DNA reads as TGTGCCAGCAGCTTAGACCCTAGCGGGGACCAAGAGACCCAGTACTTC. This sequence encodes CASSLDPSGDQETQYF.

V and J are TRBV7-2 and TRBJ2-5; 14 positions agree with TRBD2. J gave up 13 bases and V 4 bases, and 8 bases lay outside the gene matches. Germline V lookup: CDR1 SGHTA, CDR2 FQGNSA. The CDR3 covers 14 residues. The CDR3 is CASSSMGLAGELYF. CDR3 coding DNA: TGTGCCAGCAGCTCCATGGGACTAGCGGGGGAATTGTACTTC.

This clonotype was found a few times. The chain uses TRBV7-9 and TRBJ1-1, with D uncertain. Looked up from germline, CDR1 is SEHNR and CDR2 is FQNEAQ (reference sequence). CDR3 size: 13 residues. The germline V and J ends were trimmed by 4 bases and 8 bases, with 14 bases remaining between them. DNA of the CDR3: TGTGCCAGCAGCTATTCGTTGGTGGGAGAAGCTTTCTTT. As protein: CASSYSLVGEAFF. Full variable domain (missing parts from reference TRBV7-9 and TRBJ1-1): DTGVSQNPRHKITKRGQNVTFRCDPISEHNRLYWYRQTLGQGPEFLTYFQNEAQLEKSRLLSDRFSAERPKGSFSTLEIQRTEQGDSAMYLCASSYSLVGEAFFGQGTRLTVV.